The next 27 T cell receptor beta chains were all read from a single sample in a study of T cells in Graves' hyperthyroidism and ophthalmopathy. RNA transcripts provided the source from which TCR beta CDR3 regions were amplified. An initial round of RT-PCR targeting the TCR CDR3 relied on the HTBI primer set. TCRdb re-analysed the multiplex PCR reads in MiXCR, keeping a single row per CDR3 protein. The sample records hundreds of thousands of distinct CDR3 sequences, around 46% being singletons. The sequenced material came from peripheral blood or thyroid tissue (not recorded which). The receptors derive from a woman aged 18-29 years with Graves' hyperthyroidism.

Turning to this clonotype: This could be a read error, since a much larger clone is one nucleotide away. The rearrangement links TRBV9 to TRBJ1-4, with a weak D call TRBD1 (6 bases). Trimming took off 2 bases at V and 7 bases at J, with 15 bases between the two ends. CDR3 size: 15 residues. Germline CDR1 reads SGDLS; CDR2 reads YYNGEE. DNA for the CDR3: TGTGCCAGCAGCGTCAGGGGAATGGCTAGTGAAAAACTGTTTTTT. Its protein is CASSVRGMASEKLFF.

The CDR3 reads CASSVFTGGAYGYTF. CDR3 coding DNA: TGTGCCAGCAGCGTTTTTACAGGGGGAGCTTATGGCTACACCTTC. The gene calls are TRBV7-9 and TRBJ1-2, with TRBD1 identical over 8 bases. Trimming took 5 bases from V and 5 from J; bases not matched to a gene: 10. The CDR3 runs 15 residues. Germline assignment: CDR1 SEHNR and CDR2 FQNEAQ (reference sequence).

The rearrangement joins TRBV7-2 to TRBJ2-5; D gene unclear. Trimming pared 5 bases from V and 5 bases from J, leaving 18 bases between. CDR3 length: 15 amino acids. Per germline, CDR1 SGHTA and CDR2 FQGNSA. This CDR3 is CASSLDRSTWETQYF. Written as DNA, the CDR3 is TGTGCCAGCAGCCTGGACCGTTCAACGTGGGAGACCCAGTACTTC.

The chain carries TRBV19 and TRBJ2-7; D could derive from TRBD1 or TRBD2 (6 bases each). The CDR3 is made up of 13 amino acids. V was trimmed by 3 bases and J by 6 bases, leaving 12 bases between them. CDR1 and CDR2 (germline): LNHDA, SQIVND (reference sequence). The CDR3 sequence: CASSIGGRGEQYF. The CDR3 DNA sequence: TGTGCCAGTAGTATCGGGGGCAGGGGCGAGCAGTACTTC.

For this clonotype: Its ends do not fully match the called genes, so a read error is possible. This chain joins TRBV7-9 and TRBJ1-5; 7 positions agree with TRBD1. The CDR3 sequence is 15 residues long. Germline lookup yields CDR1 SEHNR and CDR2 FQNEAQ (reference sequence). CDR3 sequence: CASSQVQGSNQPQHF. The CDR3 region has the DNA TGCGCCAGCAGCCAAGTACAGGGGAGCAATCAGCCCCAGCATTTT.

Many counts were recorded for this clonotype. The chain employs TRBV2 and TRBJ1-1; 9 positions match TRBD1. This CDR3 is built from 14 residues. J lost 3 bases, V lost 6 bases, and 5 bases had no gene match. CDR1 is SNHLY and CDR2 is FYNNEI in the germline V gene. The CDR3 DNA follows: TGTGCCAGCAGGGGGACAGGGATGTACACTGAAGCTTTCTTT. Residues: CASRGTGMYTEAFF. The complete variable domain, with remaining parts taken from reference TRBV2 and TRBJ1-1, reads EPEVTQTPSHQVTQMGQEVILRCVPISNHLYFYWYRQILGQKVEFLVSFYNNEISEKSEIFDDQFSVERPDGSNFTLKIRSTKLEDSAMYFCASRGTGMYTEAFFGQGTRLTVV.

This chain connects TRBV11-2 to TRBJ2-3; a possible D gene is TRBD2 (6 bases). Trimming cost V 3 bases and J 3 bases, with 13 bases left between them. This CDR3 contains 15 residues. The germline V gene has CDR1 SGHAT and CDR2 FQNNGV. Written as DNA, the CDR3 is TGTGCCAGCAGCTTCACTAGCCCCGGGACAGATACGCAGTATTTT. Its translation: CASSFTSPGTDTQYF.

This clonotype has just a few counts. The V gene is TRBV2, the J gene TRBJ2-7; unclear D gene. CDR1 is SNHLY and CDR2 is FYNNEI in the germline V gene. CDR3 size: 14 residues. V shed 1 base and J shed 0 bases, with 7 bases lying between them. CDR3 DNA: TGTGCCAGCAGTGAAGACACCTTCTCCTACGAGCAGTACTTC. It is translated as CASSEDTFSYEQYF. Looking up the rest from reference TRBV2 and TRBJ2-7 gives the full variable domain: EPEVTQTPSHQVTQMGQEVILRCVPISNHLYFYWYRQILGQKVEFLVSFYNNEISEKSEIFDDQFSVERPDGSNFTLKIRSTKLEDSAMYFCASSEDTFSYEQYFGPGTRLTVT.

The chain combines TRBV20-1 with TRBJ2-2; D perhaps matches TRBD2 (6 bases). This CDR3 has 14 amino acids. Germline CDR1 reads DFQATT; CDR2 reads SNEGSKA (reference sequence). V lost 3 bases and J lost 4, with 12 bases in between. The CDR3 region has the DNA TGCAGTGCTAGTTATCGGGGGAGCACCGGGGAGCTGTTTTTT. It yields the protein CSASYRGSTGELFF.

The chain links TRBV29-1 to TRBJ2-7; TRBD2 matches at 10 bases. V lost 8 bases, J lost 1 base, and 5 bases stayed unmatched. The CDR3 consists of 13 residues. Germline V gene lookup returns CDR1 SQVTM and CDR2 ANQGSEA. CDR3 nucleotide sequence: TGCAGCTACGGACTAGCGGAATCCTACGAGCAGTACTTC. Its protein is CSYGLAESYEQYF.

This clonotype was seen a few times. V usage is TRBV10-3 and J usage is TRBJ1-5; TRBD1 agrees at 8 bases. J was trimmed by 7 bases and V by 7 bases; bases with no gene match: 3. Germline V lookup: CDR1 ENHRY, CDR2 SYGVKD. CDR3 length: 12 amino acids. CDR3 in amino acids: CAIKDRGQPQHF. In DNA form, the CDR3 reads TGTGCCATCAAAGACAGGGGACAGCCCCAGCATTTT.

This clonotype came up once. The chain uses TRBV29-1 and TRBJ1-2; D ambiguous. The V end lost 0 bases, the J end lost 9 bases, and 20 bases lay between the germline ends. Germline V lookup: CDR1 SQVTM, CDR2 ANQGSEA. The CDR3 is 15 residues long. CDR3 DNA: TGCAGCGTTGAAGAGGCTAGCGGCCCGGTCGAAAGCTACACCTTC. This gives the protein CSVEEASGPVESYTF.

This clonotype has ten or more counts. V usage is TRBV2 and J usage is TRBJ1-1; possible D gene TRBD1, 5 bases. V lost 10 bases and J 2 bases, leaving 11 bases between the germline ends. Germline V gives CDR1 SNHLY, CDR2 FYNNEI. The CDR3 sequence is 12 residues long. Here the CDR3 reads CATHRTNTEAFF. The CDR3 DNA reads as TGTGCCACGCACAGGACTAACACTGAAGCTTTCTTT.

Regarding this clonotype: One base away lies a much larger clone, so this may be a sequencing read error. The chain employs TRBV7-9 and TRBJ1-1, with D uncertain. The CDR3 runs to 14 residues. Germline CDR1 is SEHNR and CDR2 is FQNEAQ (reference sequence). CDR3 bases: TGTGCCAGCAGCTTCGGCGGTATGAACACTGGAGCTTTCTTT. Translating gives CASSFGGMNTGAFF.

CDR3 region: CSARGTAGQGFNTEAFF. DNA for the CDR3: TGCAGTGCTAGAGGGACTGCGGGACAGGGGTTCAACACTGAAGCTTTCTTT. The chain employs TRBV20-1 and TRBJ1-1, with 10 positions matching TRBD1. The V and J ends lost 1 base and 2 bases, in that order; junction bases with no gene match: 10. Germline V gives CDR1 DFQATT, CDR2 SNEGSKA (reference sequence). The CDR3 loop spans 17 amino acids.

The chain is built from TRBV29-1 and TRBJ1-2; 7 bases line up with TRBD1. The V gene's germline CDR1 is SQVTM and CDR2 ANQGSEA. After removal of 8 bases from V and 7 bases from J, the junction contained 7 bases not matched to a gene. The length of the CDR3 is 11 residues. The CDR3 DNA follows: TGCAGCTTTGGGACAGCCTTTGGCTACACCTTC. It specifies CSFGTAFGYTF.

This clonotype was counted a few times. J is TRBJ1-1 and V is TRBV2; D remains unclear. The CDR3 extends over 14 amino acids. Germline V CDR1 and CDR2: SNHLY, FYNNEI. Trimming stripped 2 bases from V and 1 base from J, with 8 bases between. This CDR3 is CASSENSKNTEAFF. For the CDR3, the DNA is TGTGCCAGCAGTGAAAACAGCAAGAACACTGAAGCTTTCTTT.

The V and J genes are TRBV20-1 and TRBJ2-2; 8 nucleotides line up with TRBD2. Germline V lookup: CDR1 DFQATT, CDR2 SNEGSKA (reference sequence). V lost 7 bases to trimming and J lost 7 bases; unmatched junction nucleotides: 5. The CDR3 totals 12 residues. CDR3 nucleotides: TGCAGTGGAGAGCGGGAGCACGGGGAGCTGTTTTTT. Encoded protein: CSGEREHGELFF.

This clonotype was counted a single time. A much larger clone lies a single base off, so this may be a read error. This chain links TRBV7-2 with TRBJ1-5, with D possibly matching TRBD1 (5 bases). The CDR3 is 15 residues long. Germline CDR1 SGHTA, CDR2 FQGNSA. The V end lost 1 base, the J end lost 7 bases, and 14 bases lay between the germline ends. In DNA, the CDR3 is TGTGCCAGCAGCTTAGAGGTGACAGTCGCGCAGCCCCAGCATTTT. Translation gives CASSLEVTVAQPQHF. The full variable domain, in which reference TRBV7-2 and TRBJ1-5 provide the parts outside the CDR3, is GAGVSQSPSNKVTEKGKDVELRCDPISGHTALYWYRQSLGQGLEFLIYFQGNSAPDKSGLPSDRFSAERTGGSVSTLTIQRTQQEDSAVYLCASSLEVTVAQPQHFGDGTRLSIL.

This clonotype occurred a few times. The chain has TRBV2 and TRBJ1-2, with TRBD1 matching over 7 bases. This CDR3 region has 15 residues. Trimming removed 5 bases from V and 6 bases from J; junction bases left unmatched: 12. Germline V gene data show CDR1 as SNHLY and CDR2 as FYNNEI. In nucleotides, the CDR3 is TGTGCCAGCAGTAATTCCCCTGACAGGGTTGATGGCTACACCTTC. Translated: CASSNSPDRVDGYTF.

There are many counts of this clonotype. This chain uses TRBV7-8 with TRBJ1-2; 8 bases match TRBD1. The CDR3 sequence is 15 residues long. Germline V gives CDR1 SGHVS, CDR2 FQNEAQ. V trimming: 5 bases; J trimming: 4 bases; junction bases outside the gene matches: 9. The CDR3 spells CASSPAQGAGYGYTF. The CDR3 DNA reads as TGTGCCAGCAGCCCTGCTCAGGGGGCAGGCTATGGCTACACCTTC.

The gene calls are TRBV29-1 and TRBJ2-5; TRBD1 aligns across 10 bases. Germline CDR1 reads SQVTM; CDR2 reads ANQGSEA. There are 12 residues in the CDR3. The V segment lost 8 bases and the J segment 5 bases; nucleotides outside the gene matches: 5. The CDR3 DNA reads as TGCAGCCAGACAGGGGGCTACGAGACCCAGTACTTC. It codes for CSQTGGYETQYF.

This clonotype has at least ten counts. The gene calls are TRBV11-2 and TRBJ1-5; 9 bases line up with TRBD1. J gave up 4 bases and V 4 bases, and 2 bases lay outside the gene matches. The CDR3 has 14 residues. Germline V gene lookup returns CDR1 SGHAT and CDR2 FQNNGV. The CDR3 DNA reads TGTGCCAGCAGCTCCGGGACAGGGAATCAGCCCCAGCATTTT. Its protein product is CASSSGTGNQPQHF.

This clonotype was seen only a few times. The V and J genes are TRBV9 and TRBJ2-7, with TRBD2 as a possible D gene (5 bases). V lost 4 bases and J lost 4, with 9 bases in between. Germline CDR1 is SGDLS and CDR2 is YYNGEE. This CDR3 region has 12 residues. CDR3 sequence reads: CASSTGDYEQYF. The CDR3 DNA is TGTGCCAGCAGCACCGGGGATTACGAGCAGTACTTC.

The chain carries TRBV25-1 and TRBJ1-1; 9 bases are shared with TRBD1. This CDR3 has 15 amino acids. Germline trimming cut 1 base from V and 5 bases from J; bases unmatched to any gene: 5. Germline-derived CDR1 and CDR2 are MGHDK and SYGVNS. This CDR3 reads CASSELDRGVTEAFF. The DNA of the CDR3 is TGTGCCAGCAGTGAATTAGACAGGGGGGTTACTGAAGCTTTCTTT.

This clonotype came up many times. This CDR3 is CSGATEGSSGYTF. The CDR3 DNA reads as TGCAGCGGGGCCACGGAGGGGAGTAGTGGCTACACCTTC. The chain joins TRBV29-1 to TRBJ1-2; the D gene is possibly TRBD1 (5 bases). From germline, CDR1 is SQVTM and CDR2 ANQGSEA. The CDR3 has 13 residues. Deletions cut 7 bases from V and 7 bases from J, with 19 bases between.

V and J are TRBV7-3 and TRBJ2-3, with D hard to call. This CDR3 comprises 11 residues. CDR1 is SGHTA and CDR2 is FQGTGA in the germline V gene. Trimming cost V 5 bases and J 6 bases, with 6 bases left between them. The CDR3 DNA reads TGTGCCAGCAGCCAGCGTGATACGCAGTATTTT. The encoded protein is CASSQRDTQYF. Drawing the rest from reference TRBV7-3 and TRBJ2-3, the complete variable domain is GAGVSQTPSNKVTEKGKYVELRCDPISGHTALYWYRQSLGQGPEFLIYFQGTGAADDSGLPNDRFFAVRPEGSVSTLKIQRTERGDSAVYLCASSQRDTQYFGPGTRLTVL.